The next 20 T cell receptor beta chains were all read from a single sample in a study of tumour-infiltrating T cells in Burkitt lymphoma. The protocol was immunoSEQ multiplex PCR, while the TCRdb copy is restricted to in-frame clones and leaves out a portion. The sample holds around 13,000 clones, about 85% seen once. The specimen was tumor tissue. These receptors were taken from a human donor with diffuse large B-cell lymphoma.

J is TRBJ2-1 and V is TRBV9; D call uncertain. Trimming left V 0 bases short and J 3 bases short, with 10 bases between. Germline CDR1 reads SGDLS; CDR2 reads YYNGEE. This CDR3 contains 15 residues. DNA for the CDR3: TGTGCCAGCAGCGTAGGTAGCACGCTCTACAATGAGCAGTTCTTC. This encodes CASSVGSTLYNEQFF.

This rearrangement joins TRBV7-9 to TRBJ2-7; D is possibly TRBD2 (7 bases). CDR3 length: 17 residues. Germline lookup yields CDR1 SEHNR and CDR2 FQNEAQ (reference sequence). The V and J ends lost 3 bases and 6 bases respectively, with 24 bases between them. CDR3 DNA sequence: TGTGCCAGCAGCTTCTTGGGAGGCGGGGGCCTTCCACCCGAGCAGTACTTC. It codes for CASSFLGGGGLPPEQYF.

This rearrangement joins TRBV2 to TRBJ1-1; D possibly corresponds to TRBD1 (6 bases). The CDR3 covers 16 residues. V lost 6 bases, J lost 0 bases, and 17 bases lay in between. The germline V gene encodes CDR1 SNHLY and CDR2 FYNNEI. CDR3 nucleotides: TGTGCCAGCAGAGACGGGACACGAGGAATGAACACTGAAGCTTTCTTT. This translates into CASRDGTRGMNTEAFF.

This clone showed up just once. V usage is TRBV6-6 and J usage is TRBJ2-3; D is possibly TRBD2 (6 bases). Trimming took off 0 bases at V and 0 bases at J, with 10 bases between the two ends. The CDR3 has 16 residues. Looked up from germline, CDR1 is MNHNY and CDR2 is SVGAGI (reference sequence). The CDR3 DNA reads as TGTGCCAGCAGTTACTCGTCGGGGACTAGCACAGATACGCAGTATTTT. Protein product: CASSYSSGTSTDTQYF.

The CDR3 loop reads CASSLYRGARGNTIYF. The CDR3 region has the DNA TGTGCCAGCAGCTTGTACAGAGGGGCAAGAGGAAACACCATATATTTT. This chain connects TRBV5-6 to TRBJ1-3; D is perhaps TRBD1 (5 bases). The CDR3 spans 16 residues. The V end was cut by 1 base, the J end by 4 bases, with 15 bases between. CDR1 and CDR2 (germline): SGHDT, YYEEEE.

The chain employs TRBV2 and TRBJ1-3; no firm D call. This CDR3 region has 14 residues. The ends were cut back, 0 bases at V and 8 bases at J, with 11 bases in the middle. The V gene's germline CDR1 is SNHLY and CDR2 FYNNEI. CDR3 sequence reads: CASSEAEVVDTIYF. Here the CDR3 DNA reads TGTGCCAGCAGTGAAGCGGAGGTCGTAGACACCATATATTTT.

The rearrangement links TRBV4-2 to TRBJ2-7, with no clear D. Germline values: CDR1 LGHNA, CDR2 YNFKEQ. This CDR3 has 16 residues. V dropped 2 bases and J dropped 5 bases, with 19 bases sitting between them. The CDR3 DNA follows: TGTGCCAGCAGCCAACACGTTGGATACATGGTCGACGAGCAGTACTTC. The encoded protein is CASSQHVGYMVDEQYF.

V gene TRBV5-6 combines with J gene TRBJ1-1; D not certain. The germline V gene has CDR1 SGHDT and CDR2 YYEEEE. This CDR3 spans 11 amino acids. Trimming removed 0 bases from V and 11 bases from J, with 8 bases in between. In nucleotides, the CDR3 is TGTGCCAGCAGCTTGGACAGTACGGCTTTCTTT. Its translation is CASSLDSTAFF.

CDR3 DNA: TGTGCCAGCAGCTTCGAAGGAAACACTGAAGCTTTCTTT. Protein product: CASSFEGNTEAFF. The rearrangement uses TRBV7-9 and TRBJ1-1; D remains ambiguous. Germline V lookup: CDR1 SEHNR, CDR2 FQNEAQ (reference sequence). The CDR3 consists of 13 residues. V was pared by 3 bases and J by 2 bases, with 7 bases between.

V and J are TRBV10-3 and TRBJ2-7; 7 nucleotides match TRBD2. The ends lost 7 bases at V and 0 bases at J; junction bases unmatched: 15. The CDR3 totals 17 residues. Germline V gene lookup returns CDR1 ENHRY and CDR2 SYGVKD. The CDR3, as DNA: TGTGCCATCACCCCGGATAGCGGGCCCGTAAGCTCCTACGAGCAGTACTTC. Protein product: CAITPDSGPVSSYEQYF.

A single count supports this clone. V gene TRBV28 combines with J gene TRBJ2-7; 10 bases are a match to TRBD1. V lost 6 bases and J lost 3; bases outside the gene matches: 5. Germline V gene lookup returns CDR1 MDHEN and CDR2 SYDVKM. The length of the CDR3 is 14 residues. DNA of the CDR3: TGTGCCAGCAGGGCCGGGACAGGGGTCTACGAGCAGTACTTC. Protein: CASRAGTGVYEQYF.

The chain has TRBV7-2 and TRBJ2-2; D remains ambiguous. Trimming stripped 3 bases from V and 6 bases from J, with 8 bases between. Germline assignment: CDR1 SGHTA and CDR2 FQGNSA. The CDR3 length is 13 residues. Here the CDR3 reads CASSFGVPGELFF. DNA of the CDR3: TGTGCCAGCAGCTTTGGGGTTCCCGGGGAGCTGTTTTTT.

In its sample, this clone was seen a few times. The chain links TRBV9 to TRBJ2-3; D may correspond to TRBD1 or TRBD2 (6 bases each). Germline-derived CDR1 and CDR2 are SGDLS and YYNGEE. V lost 2 bases to trimming and J lost 2 bases, with 9 bases between them. This CDR3 spans 14 amino acids. CDR3 coding DNA: TGTGCCAGCAGCGTTTCGGGGGCCACAGATACGCAGTATTTT. Translation: CASSVSGATDTQYF.

V is TRBV5-4 and J is TRBJ1-6, with TRBD1 identical over 8 bases. J lost 7 bases, V lost 4 bases, and 7 bases had no gene match. Germline assignment: CDR1 SGHNT and CDR2 YYREEE (reference sequence). This CDR3 has 15 residues. CDR3: CASSPLDRANSPLHF. For the CDR3, the DNA is TGTGCCAGCAGCCCCTTGGACAGGGCGAATTCACCCCTCCACTTT.

Comment on this clone: A much more abundant neighbour one base away suggests this may be a read error. The V and J genes are TRBV7-9 and TRBJ1-1; D is perhaps TRBD1 (5 bases). The CDR3 runs to 15 residues. The ends were cut back, 5 bases at V and 3 bases at J, with 16 bases in the middle. In germline, CDR1 is SEHNR, CDR2 FQNEAQ (reference sequence). In DNA, the CDR3 is TGTGCCAGCAGCCCTCAGAGGGGTTTGGACACTGAAGCTTTCTTT. The encoded protein is CASSPQRGLDTEAFF.

V usage is TRBV4-2 and J usage is TRBJ2-5; TRBD2 matches 13 bases. Trimming at V came to 4 bases and at J to 4 bases, leaving 12 bases not matched to a gene. In germline, CDR1 is LGHNA, CDR2 YNFKEQ. The CDR3 contains 18 residues. The CDR3 DNA is TGTGCCAGCAGCCGGAGATTACTAGCGGGGGGGCTCGTAGAGACCCAGTACTTC. Its protein product is CASSRRLLAGGLVETQYF.

The J gene is TRBJ2-7, the V gene TRBV7-9, with TRBD1 matching 8 bases. The length of the CDR3 is 16 residues. Germline V gene data show CDR1 as SEHNR and CDR2 as FQNEAQ (reference sequence). The V segment lost 1 base and the J segment 4 bases; nucleotides outside the gene matches: 9. The CDR3 coding sequence is TGTGCCAGCAGCTTAGGGGGGGCAGGGGGCGCGTACGAGCAGTACTTC. Translating it yields CASSLGGAGGAYEQYF. Filled out from reference TRBV7-9 and TRBJ2-7, the complete variable domain reads DTGVSQNPRHKITKRGQNVTFRCDPISEHNRLYWYRQTLGQGPEFLTYFQNEAQLEKSRLLSDRFSAERPKGSFSTLEIQRTEQGDSAMYLCASSLGGAGGAYEQYFGPGTRLTVT.

V and J are TRBV4-3 and TRBJ1-4, with 9 bases identical to TRBD1. Germline CDR1 LGHNA, CDR2 YSLEER. CDR3 length: 16 amino acids. Germline trimming cut 1 base from V and 7 bases from J; bases unmatched to any gene: 7. The CDR3: CASSQAFPTGGEKLFF. The DNA of the CDR3 is TGCGCCAGCAGCCAAGCGTTCCCGACAGGGGGTGAAAAACTGTTTTTT.

This chain connects TRBV2 to TRBJ2-7; 9 bases agree with TRBD1. Losses at the gene ends were 3 bases for V and 2 bases for J; bases not matched to a gene: 5. The CDR3 has 15 amino acids. Looked up from germline, CDR1 is SNHLY and CDR2 is FYNNEI. DNA for the CDR3: TGTGCCAGCAGTGACTTGAGGACAGGGGCCTACGAGCAGTACTTC. Protein sequence: CASSDLRTGAYEQYF. Complete variable domain (other parts from reference TRBV2 and TRBJ2-7): EPEVTQTPSHQVTQMGQEVILRCVPISNHLYFYWYRQILGQKVEFLVSFYNNEISEKSEIFDDQFSVERPDGSNFTLKIRSTKLEDSAMYFCASSDLRTGAYEQYFGPGTRLTVT.

The chain recombines TRBV7-7 with TRBJ2-2; 7 bases are shared with TRBD1. The CDR3 covers 15 residues. Germline V lookup: CDR1 SSHAT, CDR2 FNYEAQ (reference sequence). The CDR3 DNA reads TGTGCTTGTAATCAAGGGGGACAGTACACCGGGGAGCTGTTTTTT. This gives the protein CACNQGGQYTGELFF.